The 8 T cell receptor beta chains given below trace back to one sample, sequenced in a study of cytomegalovirus exposure and HLA in healthy donors. It was with 60 Vbeta and 13 Jbeta primers that the PCR ran. The method was immunoSEQ multiplex PCR; TCRdb's version includes in-frame clones alone and lacks a portion of them. The sample records roughly 120,000 clones, 76% being singletons. Sequenced material: PBMCs. Source of these receptors: a woman between 50 and 59 years old in good health and CMV-seropositive.

The chain employs TRBV4-3 and TRBJ2-2, with TRBD1 identical over 8 bases. CDR1 is LGHNA and CDR2 is YSLEER in the germline V gene. Trimming cost V 0 bases and J 1 base; bases outside gene matches: 7. The CDR3 has 18 residues. The CDR3 is CASSQDIRGTGNTGELFF. Written as DNA, the CDR3 is TGCGCCAGCAGCCAAGATATTAGGGGGACAGGGAACACCGGGGAGCTGTTTTTT.

The chain joins TRBV18 to TRBJ2-7, with D maybe TRBD1 (6 bases). Trimming removed 3 bases at V and 2 bases at J, with 11 bases between. Looked up from germline, CDR1 is KGHSH and CDR2 is LQKENI. This CDR3 is 14 amino acids long. CDR3 sequence (DNA): TGTGCCAGCTCACCGGGGACAACTACCTACGAGCAGTACTTC. Amino acid sequence: CASSPGTTTYEQYF.

This clone was seen a few times. CDR3 residues: CASSLLPRTALIGSYNSPLHF. CDR3 bases: TGCGCCAGCAGCTTGTTACCGCGGACTGCCTTAATTGGCTCCTATAATTCACCCCTCCACTTT. This chain uses TRBV5-1 with TRBJ1-6; no clear D. With 1 base removed from V and 0 bases from J, the gap between germline ends came to 23 bases. The CDR3 length is 21 residues. The germline V gene encodes CDR1 SGHRS and CDR2 YFSETQ.

The rearrangement joins TRBV6-5 to TRBJ2-5; TRBD1 might be the D (5 bases). CDR1 is MNHEY and CDR2 is SVGAGI in the germline V gene. Trimming pared 0 bases from V and 2 bases from J, leaving 10 bases between. This CDR3 is 15 amino acids long. The CDR3 bases are TGTGCCAGCAGTTACTCGAAAACAGGTCAAGAGACCCAGTACTTC. This sequence encodes CASSYSKTGQETQYF.

The chain couples TRBV7-2 to TRBJ1-1; 7 nucleotides align to TRBD1. This CDR3 comprises 16 residues. Germline-derived CDR1 and CDR2 are SGHTA and FQGNSA. Trimming cost V 5 bases and J 2 bases; bases outside gene matches: 11. The CDR3 region is CASSLRGDRPNTEAFF. The CDR3 nucleotides read TGTGCCAGCAGCCTGAGGGGGGACAGACCTAACACTGAAGCTTTCTTT.

The chain is built from TRBV7-2 and TRBJ1-2; D ambiguous. The CDR3 runs to 15 residues. Trimming took 2 bases from V and 4 from J, leaving 14 bases between them. CDR1 SGHTA and CDR2 FQGNSA come from the germline V gene. CDR3 loop: CASSLSRIGGYGYTF. The CDR3 bases are TGTGCCAGCAGCTTAAGCCGCATAGGAGGCTATGGCTACACCTTC.

This clone was observed a few times. The gene calls are TRBV7-3 and TRBJ1-4; possible D gene TRBD1, 6 bases. Germline assignment: CDR1 SGHTA and CDR2 FQGTGA. The V end lost 5 bases, the J end lost 12 bases, and 16 bases lay between the germline ends. This CDR3 comprises 13 residues. CDR3 nucleotides: TGTGCCAGCAGCCCCAGGAGAGGGGGAGAACTGTTTTTT. Translating it yields CASSPRRGGELFF.

V is TRBV2 and J is TRBJ1-6, with D perhaps matching TRBD1 (5 bases). Germline lookup yields CDR1 SNHLY and CDR2 FYNNEI. V was pared by 6 bases and J by 7 bases, with 13 bases between. CDR3 length: 14 residues. DNA of the CDR3: TGTGCCAGCAGCTTTCAGACAGAAAATTCACCCCTCCACTTT. Protein product: CASSFQTENSPLHF. Full variable domain (rest looked up from reference TRBV2 and TRBJ1-6): EPEVTQTPSHQVTQMGQEVILRCVPISNHLYFYWYRQILGQKVEFLVSFYNNEISEKSEIFDDQFSVERPDGSNFTLKIRSTKLEDSAMYFCASSFQTENSPLHFGNGTRLTVT.